This is a list of T cell receptor beta chains from one sample in a study of cytomegalovirus exposure and HLA in healthy donors. Only in-frame clones appear in the TCRdb table, and some are missing; sequencing was by immunoSEQ multiplex PCR. This table has 150,000 to 200,000 clones, around 84% appearing once. The specimen was PBMCs. Every receptor here comes from a male donor in good health and CMV-seropositive. The CDR3 runs from the conserved cysteine through the conserved F or W. D genes are given only for firm matches. Rows give clone size only sometimes, using once, few, many, or a class for an expanded clone.

j_call	d_call	v_call	clone_size	cdr3_aa	cdr3_nt
TRBJ2-7	NA	TRBV4-3	few	CASSQALIYEQYF	TGCGCCAGCAGCCAAGCACTGATCTACGAGCAGTACTTC
TRBJ1-6	TRBD1	TRBV6-5	NA	CASSRTGGDSPLHF	TGTGCCAGCAGCCGGACAGGGGGCGATTCACCCCTCCACTTT
TRBJ1-5	TRBD1	TRBV19	once	CASRERDRGNQPQHF	TGTGCCAGTAGGGAAAGGGACAGGGGAAACCAGCCCCAGCATTTT
TRBJ1-2	NA	TRBV5-1	NA	CASRVGGAQEVYTF	TGCGCCAGCAGAGTAGGGGGGGCTCAGGAAGTCTACACCTTC
TRBJ2-3	TRBD2	TRBV5-1	once	CASSSRLGSGRTDTQYF	TGCGCCAGCAGCTCGCGGTTGGGTAGCGGGCGCACAGATACGCAGTATTTT
TRBJ2-7	TRBD2	TRBV11-2	NA	CASSRGGTYEQYF	TGTGCCAGCAGTCGCGGGGGGACCTACGAGCAGTACTTC
TRBJ2-1	TRBD2	TRBV25-1	NA	CATQLAGANNEQFF	TGTGCCACGCAACTAGCGGGAGCTAACAATGAGCAGTTCTTC
TRBJ2-1	NA	TRBV21-1	NA	CASSQVESQGYNEQFF	TGTGCCAGCAGCCAGGTTGAGAGTCAGGGCTACAATGAGCAGTTCTTC
TRBJ1-2	TRBD1	TRBV7-8	NA	CASSLDPGQGVGGYTF	TGTGCCAGCAGCTTGGACCCGGGACAGGGAGTGGGTGGCTACACCTTC
TRBJ2-1	TRBD2	TRBV7-2	NA	CASSASGAIYNEQFF	TGTGCCAGCAGCGCGAGCGGGGCGATTTACAATGAGCAGTTCTTC
TRBJ2-7	TRBD2	TRBV7-8	few	CASSLGDYVSYEQYF	TGTGCCAGCAGCTTAGGGGACTACGTCTCCTACGAGCAGTACTTC
TRBJ1-5	NA	TRBV18	NA	CASSPLPAGLSNQPQHF	TGTGCCAGCTCACCACTTCCCGCAGGGCTCAGCAATCAGCCCCAGCATTTT
TRBJ2-7	TRBD1	TRBV4-3	few	CASSQDNLRQGYEQYF	TGCGCCAGCAGCCAAGATAATCTCAGACAGGGGTACGAGCAGTACTTC
TRBJ1-5	NA	TRBV18	NA	CASSPPNREGQPQHF	TGTGCCAGCTCACCACCGAACAGGGAGGGTCAGCCCCAGCATTTT
TRBJ1-1	NA	TRBV30	NA	CAWSPEQAAFTEAFF	TGTGCCTGGAGTCCCGAACAGGCGGCGTTCACTGAAGCTTTCTTT
TRBJ2-1	TRBD2	TRBV6-1	NA	CASMTLRGEQFF	TGTGCCAGCATGACCCTGCGGGGGGAGCAGTTCTTC
TRBJ2-5	TRBD1	TRBV11-3	NA	CASSPGGQETQYF	TGTGCCAGCAGCCCAGGGGGCCAAGAGACCCAGTACTTC
TRBJ1-2	TRBD1	TRBV19	NA	CASNRDRVNYGYTF	TGTGCCAGTAACCGAGACAGGGTCAACTATGGCTACACCTTC
TRBJ2-7	TRBD1	TRBV27	once	CASSRTGKVYEQYF	TGTGCCAGCAGTCGGACAGGGAAAGTCTACGAGCAGTACTTC
TRBJ2-2	NA	TRBV27	NA	CASRPMGLNTGELFF	TGTGCCAGCAGGCCTATGGGACTGAACACCGGGGAGCTGTTTTTT
TRBJ2-3	TRBD2	TRBV27	NA	CASSFFSGGPVDTQYF	TGTGCCAGCAGTTTCTTTTCGGGAGGGCCAGTAGATACGCAGTATTTT
TRBJ1-3	NA	TRBV15	NA	CATSRDLGGLSGNTIYF	TGTGCCACCAGCAGAGATTTAGGAGGGCTCTCTGGAAACACCATATATTTT
TRBJ2-1	NA	TRBV5-1	few	CASTLEGYEQFF	TGCGCCAGCACCCTCGAGGGTTATGAGCAGTTCTTC
TRBJ2-7	TRBD2	TRBV4-3	NA	CASSQGLAEAYEQYF	TGCGCCAGCAGCCAAGGACTAGCGGAAGCCTACGAGCAGTACTTC
TRBJ1-1	NA	TRBV19	few	CASSIGGTLNTEAFF	TGTGCCAGTAGTATAGGAGGGACATTGAACACTGAAGCTTTCTTT
TRBJ2-3	TRBD2	TRBV27	NA	CASSWRESGGNTQYF	TGTGCCAGCAGTTGGCGGGAGTCAGGTGGTAATACGCAGTATTTT
TRBJ2-5	NA	TRBV5-4	NA	CASSSQTGYQETQYF	TGTGCCAGCAGCTCCCAAACAGGGTACCAAGAGACCCAGTACTTC